A single sample gave rise to the 28 T cell receptor beta chains below, sequenced in a study of CD8 T cells in Susac syndrome. With random hexamers, reverse transcription was performed on about 0.5 to 1 ug of RNA. TCRdb used MiXCR to reprocess the immunoSEQ multiplex PCR reads, holding one entry per CDR3 protein. The data show roughly 160,000 distinct CDR3 sequences, about 94% seen once. Material: CD4+ T cells from PBMCs. The receptors derive from a human donor in good health.

The chain links TRBV9 to TRBJ1-2; 7 bases agree with TRBD1. Germline V gene sequence: CDR1 SGDLS, CDR2 YYNGEE. V was clipped by 3 bases and J by 4 bases; unmatched bases: 6. The CDR3 totals 14 residues. Here the CDR3 reads CASSGTGGLYGYTF. The CDR3 nucleotides read TGTGCCAGCAGCGGGACAGGAGGGCTCTATGGCTACACCTTC.

CDR3 DNA sequence: TGTGCCAGCAGCTTAGTCCGGGGGCCCGGCCTGAACATTCAGTACTTC. Encoded protein: CASSLVRGPGLNIQYF. The chain employs TRBV7-2 and TRBJ2-4, with D perhaps given as TRBD1 or TRBD2 (6 bases each). V was shortened by 1 base and J by 7 bases, with 17 bases between the two germline ends. Germline V CDR1 and CDR2: SGHTA, FQGNSA. The CDR3 contains 16 residues.

The chain carries TRBV12-3 or TRBV12-4 and TRBJ1-1; D is possibly TRBD1 (6 bases). This CDR3 comprises 15 residues. Trimming left V 6 bases short and J 0 bases short, with 14 bases between. The CDR3 bases are TGTGCCAGCAGCCCTAGGGGGGCTGTGAACACTGAAGCTTTCTTT. Amino acids: CASSPRGAVNTEAFF.

In this sample, this clonotype turned up a few times. The chain combines TRBV29-1 with TRBJ1-1, with a weak D call TRBD1 (5 bases). The CDR3 is 12 residues long. Germline loops: CDR1 SQVTM, CDR2 ANQGSEA. V was shortened by 4 bases and J by 0 bases, with 6 bases between the two germline ends. CDR3 residues: CSVGQLNTEAFF. CDR3 bases: TGCAGCGTTGGACAGTTGAACACTGAAGCTTTCTTT. The variable domain in full, with the rest retrieved from reference TRBV29-1 and TRBJ1-1, is SAVISQKPSRDICQRGTSLTIQCQVDSQVTMMFWYRQQPGQSLTLIATANQGSEATYESGFVIDKFPISRPNLTFSTLTVSNMSPEDSSIYLCSVGQLNTEAFFGQGTRLTVV.

This rearrangement joins TRBV6-2 or TRBV6-3 to TRBJ2-7; TRBD2 matches at 14 bases. This CDR3 is 16 amino acids long. CDR1 and CDR2 (germline): MNHEY, SVGEGT. Losses at the gene ends were 5 bases for V and 6 bases for J; bases not matched to a gene: 9. The DNA for the CDR3 is TGTGCCAGCAGTAAACAGGGACTAGCGGGGGCTGGCGAGCAGTACTTC. This codes for CASSKQGLAGAGEQYF.

This chain uses TRBV29-1 with TRBJ2-7, with D hard to call. The CDR3 totals 11 residues. CDR1 is SQVTM, CDR2 ANQGSEA, per germline. The ends were cut back, 0 bases at V and 7 bases at J, with 7 bases in the middle. The CDR3 reads CSVEEEFEQYF. DNA of the CDR3: TGCAGCGTTGAAGAGGAATTTGAGCAGTACTTC.

The chain recombines TRBV18 with TRBJ1-1, with D uncertain. CDR1 and CDR2 (germline): KGHSH, LQKENI. This CDR3 region has 14 residues. V lost 1 base and J lost 6, with 12 bases in between. Here the CDR3 DNA reads TGTGCCAGCTCACCACAAAAGGGTGTTGCTGAAGCTTTCTTT. Encoded protein: CASSPQKGVAEAFF.

The chain carries TRBV6-2 or TRBV6-3 and TRBJ1-5; D uncertain. Germline CDR1 is MNHEY and CDR2 is SVGEGT. CDR3 length: 15 amino acids. With 0 bases removed from V and 3 bases from J, the gap between germline ends came to 9 bases. CDR3 DNA sequence: TGTGCCAGCAGTTACTCGGGAAGGTCCAATCAGCCCCAGCATTTT. It yields the protein CASSYSGRSNQPQHF.

The gene calls are TRBV12-3 or TRBV12-4 and TRBJ2-5, with TRBD1 matching 9 bases. The CDR3 spans 13 residues. V shed 5 bases and J 5 bases; nucleotides not matched to a gene: 3. DNA of the CDR3: TGTGCCAGCAGTGGACAGGGGCGGGAGACCCAGTACTTC. It translates to CASSGQGRETQYF.

This chain joins TRBV19 and TRBJ2-5; D call uncertain. Germline V CDR1 and CDR2: LNHDA, SQIVND (reference sequence). The germline V and J ends were trimmed by 5 bases and 7 bases, with 8 bases remaining between them. The CDR3 totals 11 residues. The CDR3 protein is CASSHVGTQYF. In nucleotides, the CDR3 is TGTGCCAGTAGTCATGTCGGGACCCAGTACTTC.

The rearrangement links TRBV6-2 or TRBV6-3 to TRBJ2-1, with D possibly matching TRBD2 (6 bases). The germline V gene encodes CDR1 MNHEY and CDR2 SVGEGT. The CDR3 runs 14 residues. Trimming cost V 10 bases and J 0 bases, with 13 bases left between them. CDR3 loop: CATIRRGSYNEQFF. DNA of the CDR3: TGTGCCACCATACGGAGGGGCTCCTACAATGAGCAGTTCTTC.

The chain combines TRBV20-1 with TRBJ1-2, with TRBD1 as a possible D gene (5 bases). This CDR3 spans 17 amino acids. V gave up 1 base and J gave up 3 bases, with 21 bases separating them. Germline lookup yields CDR1 DFQATT and CDR2 SNEGSKA (reference sequence). Here the CDR3 DNA reads TGCAGTGCTAGAGCGACGCTACCAGGGAAACCTGACTATGGCTACACCTTC. It yields the protein CSARATLPGKPDYGYTF.

The rearrangement links TRBV7-2 to TRBJ2-1, with 8 bases lining up with TRBD2. Germline loops: CDR1 SGHTA, CDR2 FQGNSA. This CDR3 has 16 amino acids. After removal of 2 bases from V and 3 bases from J, the junction contained 6 bases not matched to a gene. CDR3 coding DNA: TGTGCCAGCAGCTTACAGTTCGGGACTAGCTACAATGAGCAGTTCTTC. This gives the protein CASSLQFGTSYNEQFF.

This clonotype was picked up one time. The chain couples TRBV20-1 to TRBJ2-3, with D unresolved. Germline lookup yields CDR1 DFQATT and CDR2 SNEGSKA (reference sequence). V shed 5 bases and J shed 4 bases, with 13 bases lying between them. The CDR3 is 13 amino acids. The CDR3 DNA is TGCAGTGCTCCGGGCGGCGCCCCAGATACGCAGTATTTT. Protein sequence: CSAPGGAPDTQYF.

The chain carries TRBV18 and TRBJ2-7, with TRBD1 as a possible D gene (6 bases). From germline, CDR1 is KGHSH and CDR2 LQKENI. Trimming stripped 0 bases from V and 0 bases from J, with 12 bases between. CDR3 length equals 16 residues. CDR3 DNA sequence: TGTGCCAGCTCACCACCGAACAGGGTGAGCTCCTACGAGCAGTACTTC. It encodes CASSPPNRVSSYEQYF.

V is TRBV29-1 and J is TRBJ2-1, with D tentatively TRBD1 or TRBD2 (5 bases each). Trimming pared 1 base from V and 0 bases from J, leaving 10 bases between. The germline CDR1 and CDR2 sequences are SQVTM and ANQGSEA. This CDR3 region has 15 residues. Here the CDR3 reads CSVEGGPNSYNEQFF. The CDR3 nucleotides are TGCAGCGTTGAAGGGGGACCGAACTCCTACAATGAGCAGTTCTTC.

The chain is built from TRBV20-1 and TRBJ2-1, with 10 bases that match TRBD2. CDR1 and CDR2 from the germline V gene are DFQATT and SNEGSKA (reference sequence). V lost 5 bases to trimming and J lost 5 bases; unmatched junction nucleotides: 9. This CDR3 spans 15 amino acids. The CDR3 coding sequence is TGCAGTGCTCGCCCCGGACTAGCGGCGAACAATGAGCAGTTCTTC. Translation: CSARPGLAANNEQFF.

The chain combines TRBV6-5 with TRBJ2-2; 7 bases fit TRBD1. Germline CDR1 reads MNHEY; CDR2 reads SVGAGI. Germline trimming cut 10 bases from V and 0 bases from J; bases unmatched to any gene: 2. The CDR3 spans 13 residues. CDR3 in DNA: TGTGCCACAACAGGGGCGAACACCGGGGAGCTGTTTTTT. It is translated as CATTGANTGELFF.

This chain links TRBV7-2 with TRBJ2-3, with D unclear. Germline values: CDR1 SGHTA, CDR2 FQGNSA. The V end lost 5 bases, the J end lost 2 bases, and 11 bases lay between the germline ends. The CDR3 contains 14 residues. The CDR3 spells CASSPSTSTDTQYF. CDR3 nucleotides: TGTGCCAGCAGCCCCTCTACATCCACAGATACGCAGTATTTT.

The genes are TRBV9 and TRBJ2-3; 8 positions match TRBD2. The germline V gene encodes CDR1 SGDLS and CDR2 YYNGEE. The trim removed 2 bases at V and 6 bases at J, leaving 8 bases unmatched. The CDR3 spans 15 residues. The CDR3 reads CASSVAGSGVDTQYF. The CDR3 coding sequence is TGTGCCAGCAGCGTCGCGGGTAGCGGGGTTGATACGCAGTATTTT.

V usage is TRBV4-3 and J usage is TRBJ2-1, with TRBD2 matching over 10 bases. This CDR3 contains 17 residues. V lost 5 bases and J lost 9; bases outside the gene matches: 16. In germline, CDR1 is LGHNA, CDR2 YSLEER. For the CDR3, the DNA is TGCGCCAGCAGCGTGCGGCCAGCGGGGGGGAGGGACGGTGAGCAGTTCTTC. Amino acid sequence: CASSVRPAGGRDGEQFF.

The count of this clonotype is one. The genes are TRBV7-9 and TRBJ2-7; perhaps TRBD1 as D (7 bases). CDR1 is SEHNR, CDR2 FQNEAQ, per germline (reference sequence). Trimming cost V 8 bases and J 3 bases, with 17 bases left between them. CDR3 length: 14 residues. This CDR3 reads CASSLEGAGYEQYF. DNA for the CDR3: TGTGCCAGCTCCCTGGAGGGGGCGGGCTACGAGCAGTACTTC.

Comment on this clonotype: Germline and junction disagree at one end, which may indicate a read error. DNA of the CDR3: TGTGCCAGCAGCTTAGCCTGGACCGAGATGAACTTC. Amino acids: CASSLAWTEMNF. The chain carries TRBV7-2 and TRBJ2-7; D uncertain. This CDR3 region has 12 residues. The germline V gene has CDR1 SGHTA and CDR2 FQGNSA. Based on the CDR3 plus reference TRBV7-2 and TRBJ2-7, the full variable domain is GAGVSQSPSNKVTEKGKDVELRCDPISGHTALYWYRQSLGQGLEFLIYFQGNSAPDKSGLPSDRFSAERTGGSVSTLTIQRTQQEDSAVYLCASSLAWTEMNFGPGTRLTVT.

The chain joins TRBV3-1 to TRBJ1-2; D is unclear. From germline, CDR1 is LGHDT and CDR2 YNNKEL (reference sequence). Trimming took 1 base from V and 6 from J, leaving 12 bases between them. This CDR3 comprises 14 residues. The CDR3 coding sequence is TGTGCCAGCAGCCAAGTCCCTGGACTTGATGGCTACACCTTC. This gives the protein CASSQVPGLDGYTF. The full variable domain, its missing parts supplied by reference TRBV3-1 and TRBJ1-2, is DTAVSQTPKYLVTQMGNDKSIKCEQNLGHDTMYWYKQDSKKFLKIMFSYNNKELIINETVPNRFSPKSPDKAHLNLHINSLELGDSAVYFCASSQVPGLDGYTFGSGTRLTVV.

The chain carries TRBV4-3 and TRBJ2-1, with D perhaps TRBD1 or TRBD2 (6 bases each). Trimming cost V 2 bases and J 5 bases, with 13 bases left between them. In germline, CDR1 is LGHNA, CDR2 YSLEER. This CDR3 region has 15 residues. DNA of the CDR3: TGCGCCAGCAGCCAAAACGGGGGCCGAAACAATGAGCAGTTCTTC. Translated: CASSQNGGRNNEQFF.

The chain is built from TRBV5-1 and TRBJ2-3; TRBD2 might be the D (5 bases). V dropped 3 bases and J dropped 3 bases, with 8 bases sitting between them. This CDR3 spans 13 amino acids. The V gene's germline CDR1 is SGHRS and CDR2 YFSETQ. CDR3 amino acids: CASSSDFTDTQYF. The CDR3 coding sequence is TGCGCCAGCAGCTCGGACTTTACAGATACGCAGTATTTT.

The genes are TRBV7-2 and TRBJ1-2; D remains ambiguous. The CDR3 is made up of 14 amino acids. The germline V gene encodes CDR1 SGHTA and CDR2 FQGNSA. V was shortened by 2 bases and J by 4 bases, with 11 bases between the two germline ends. The DNA for the CDR3 is TGTGCCAGCAGCTTAACCCAGGCGACCTATGGCTACACCTTC. Protein product: CASSLTQATYGYTF.

This chain joins TRBV5-1 and TRBJ2-2; no definite D call. Germline loops: CDR1 SGHRS, CDR2 YFSETQ. V lost 5 bases and J lost 2, with 13 bases in between. The CDR3 loop spans 15 amino acids. The CDR3 DNA reads as TGCGCCAGCAGGAGGCAGGAGTCCAACACCGGGGAGCTGTTTTTT. It encodes CASRRQESNTGELFF.